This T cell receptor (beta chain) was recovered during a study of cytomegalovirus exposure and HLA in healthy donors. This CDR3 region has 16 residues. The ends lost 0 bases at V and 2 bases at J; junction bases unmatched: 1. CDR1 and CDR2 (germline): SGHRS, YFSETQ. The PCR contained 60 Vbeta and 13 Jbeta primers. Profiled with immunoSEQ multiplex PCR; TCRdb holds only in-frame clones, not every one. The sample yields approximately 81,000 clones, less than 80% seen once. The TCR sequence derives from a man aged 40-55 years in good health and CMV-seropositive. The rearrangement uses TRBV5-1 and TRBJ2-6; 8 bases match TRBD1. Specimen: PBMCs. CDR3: CASSLDRGAGANVLTF. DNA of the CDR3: TGCGCCAGCAGCTTGGACAGGGGGGCTGGGGCCAACGTCCTGACTTTC. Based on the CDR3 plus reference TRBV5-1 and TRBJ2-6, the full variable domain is KAGVTQTPRYLIKTRGQQVTLSCSPISGHRSVSWYQQTPGQGLQFLFEYFSETQRNKGNFPGRFSGRQFSNSRSEMNVSTLELGDSALYLCASSLDRGAGANVLTFGAGSRLTVL.